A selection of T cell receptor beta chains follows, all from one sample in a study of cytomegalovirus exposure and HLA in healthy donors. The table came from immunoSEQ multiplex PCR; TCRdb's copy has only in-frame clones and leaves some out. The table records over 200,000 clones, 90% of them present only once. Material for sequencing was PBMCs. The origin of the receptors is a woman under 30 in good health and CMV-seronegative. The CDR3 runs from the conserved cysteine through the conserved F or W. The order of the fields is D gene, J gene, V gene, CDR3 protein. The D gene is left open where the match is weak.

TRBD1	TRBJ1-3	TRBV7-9	CASREGGATGNTIYF
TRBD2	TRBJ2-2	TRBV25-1	CASGARGGPGELFF
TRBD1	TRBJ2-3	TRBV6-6	CASRSNRGRRTDTQYF
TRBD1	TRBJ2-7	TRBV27	CASSIDRAWSEQYF
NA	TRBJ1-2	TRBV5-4	CASSLAASSDSHYGYTF
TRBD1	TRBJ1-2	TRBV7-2	CASSLGQGGGYTF
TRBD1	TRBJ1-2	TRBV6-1	CASRQTGRDYGYTF
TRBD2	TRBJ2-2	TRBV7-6	CASSQNPSGGAAGELFF
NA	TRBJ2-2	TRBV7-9	CAMGANTGELFF
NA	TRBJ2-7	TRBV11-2	CASSWGLLYEQYF
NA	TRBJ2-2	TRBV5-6	CASSLPGDATGELFF
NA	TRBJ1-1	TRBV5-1	CASSHIEVPEAFF
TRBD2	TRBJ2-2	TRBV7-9	CASAVAGVGTGELFF
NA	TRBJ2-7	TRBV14	CASSQGDEQYF
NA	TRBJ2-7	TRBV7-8	CASSSPAAGIYEQYF
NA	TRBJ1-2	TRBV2	CASSTASSTNGYTF
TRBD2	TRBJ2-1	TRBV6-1	CASSEGGTRTNEQFF
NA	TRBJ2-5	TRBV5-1	CASSSRQQETQYF
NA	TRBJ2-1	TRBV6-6	CASGSAVWDEQFF
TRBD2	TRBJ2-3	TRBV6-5	CATRGEGISTDTQYF
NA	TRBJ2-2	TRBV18	CASSRAGPNTGELFF
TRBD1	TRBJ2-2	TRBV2	CASRGQGVTGELFF
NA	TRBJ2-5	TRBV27	CASSPGPGAETQYF
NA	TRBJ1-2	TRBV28	CASSFQAYGYTF
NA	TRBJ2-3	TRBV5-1	CASSTTTDTQYF
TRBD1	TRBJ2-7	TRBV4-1	CASSRDSTTYEQYF
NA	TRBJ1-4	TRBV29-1	CSAYPGDEATNEKLFF
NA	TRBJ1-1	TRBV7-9	CASRQVSPNTEAFF
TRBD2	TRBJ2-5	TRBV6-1	CASSESVGLAGETQYF
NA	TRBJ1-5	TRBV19	CASSTLPGGNQPQHF
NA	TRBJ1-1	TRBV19	CASTYRETEAFF
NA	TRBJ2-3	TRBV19	CASSIEGGPTDTQYF
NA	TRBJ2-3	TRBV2	CASSFDLDTQYF
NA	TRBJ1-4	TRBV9	CASSESNNEKLFF
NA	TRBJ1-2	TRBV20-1	CSATGDGYTF
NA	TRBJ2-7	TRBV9	CASSVGHKGVSYEQYF
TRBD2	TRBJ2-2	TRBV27	CASSWQTSGGNTGELFF
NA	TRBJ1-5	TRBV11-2	CASSLSNRNQPQHF
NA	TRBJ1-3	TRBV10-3	CAISEFQDVRQSSGNTIYF
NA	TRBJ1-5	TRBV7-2	CASSLGAGNQPQHF
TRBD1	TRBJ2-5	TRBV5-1	CASSPATGRETQYF
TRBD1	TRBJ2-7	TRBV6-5	CASSYDRDAYEQYF
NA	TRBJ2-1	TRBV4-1	CASSPRTEYNEQFF
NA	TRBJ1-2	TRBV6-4	CASSDSIRSYGYTF
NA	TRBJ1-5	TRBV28	CASSKRGFVQPQHF
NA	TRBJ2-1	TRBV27	CASSSLSYNEQFF
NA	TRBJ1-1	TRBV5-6	CASSLRWGAEAFF
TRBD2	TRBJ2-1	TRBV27	CASSLSIGGGAYNEQFF
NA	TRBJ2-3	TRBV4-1	CASSRLPGRVAPTQYF
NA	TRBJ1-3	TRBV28	CASSEQEPGNTIYF
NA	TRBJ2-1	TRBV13	CASSLGGGYEQFF
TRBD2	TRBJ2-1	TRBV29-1	CSVGRLARFYNEQFF
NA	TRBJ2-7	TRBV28	CASNLPGSYEQYF
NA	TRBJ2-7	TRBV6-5	CASGIYEQYF